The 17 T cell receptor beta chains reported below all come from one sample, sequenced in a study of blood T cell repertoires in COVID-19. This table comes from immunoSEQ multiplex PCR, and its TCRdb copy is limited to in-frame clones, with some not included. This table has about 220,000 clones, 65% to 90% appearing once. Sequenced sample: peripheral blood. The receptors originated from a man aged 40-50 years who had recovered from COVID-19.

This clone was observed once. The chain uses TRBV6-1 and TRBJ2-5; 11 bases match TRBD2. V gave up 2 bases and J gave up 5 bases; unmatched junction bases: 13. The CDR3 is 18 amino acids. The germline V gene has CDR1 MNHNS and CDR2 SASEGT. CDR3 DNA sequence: TGTGCCAGCAGTGAAATTCGGGCAGGACTAGCGGGCGGGGAGACCCAGTACTTC. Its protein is CASSEIRAGLAGGETQYF.

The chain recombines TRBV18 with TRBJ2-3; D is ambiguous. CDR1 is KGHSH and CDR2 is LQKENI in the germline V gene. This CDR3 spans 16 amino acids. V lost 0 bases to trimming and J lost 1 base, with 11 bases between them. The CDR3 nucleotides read TGTGCCAGCTCACCACCGAAGGCAGCGCGCACAGATACGCAGTATTTT. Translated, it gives CASSPPKAARTDTQYF.

CDR3 region: CACLGQYSSYEQYF. DNA for the CDR3: TGTGCCTGCCTGGGACAGTATAGCTCCTACGAGCAGTACTTC. V usage is TRBV30 and J usage is TRBJ2-7, with 7 positions matching TRBD1. Germline values: CDR1 GTSNPN, CDR2 SVGIG (reference sequence). CDR3 length: 14 amino acids. The V gene end was trimmed by 6 bases and the J gene end by 0 bases; junction bases not matched to a gene: 8.

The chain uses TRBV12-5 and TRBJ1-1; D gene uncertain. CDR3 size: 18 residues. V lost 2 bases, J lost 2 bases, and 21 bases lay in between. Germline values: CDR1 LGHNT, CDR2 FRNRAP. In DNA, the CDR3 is TGTGCTAGTGGTTTGTTTGGCAGGTCTATGGGTTTTAACACTGAAGCTTTCTTT. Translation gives CASGLFGRSMGFNTEAFF.

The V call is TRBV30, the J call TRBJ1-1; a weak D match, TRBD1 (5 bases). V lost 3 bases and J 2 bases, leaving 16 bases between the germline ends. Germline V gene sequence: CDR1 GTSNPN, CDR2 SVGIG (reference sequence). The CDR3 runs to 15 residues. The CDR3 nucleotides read TGTGCCTGGAGAGAACCCCAGGGTCTTAACACTGAAGCTTTCTTT. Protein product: CAWREPQGLNTEAFF. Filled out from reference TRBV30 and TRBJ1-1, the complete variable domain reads SQTIHQWPATLVQPVGSPLSLECTVEGTSNPNLYWYRQAAGRGLQLLFYSVGIGQISSEVPQNLSASRPQDRQFILSSKKLLLSDSGFYLCAWREPQGLNTEAFFGQGTRLTVV.

This CDR3 reads CAWSVMTGGSDGYTF. In DNA, the CDR3 is TGTGCCTGGAGTGTAATGACGGGGGGATCGGATGGCTACACCTTC. The rearrangement uses TRBV30 and TRBJ1-2, with a weak D call TRBD1 (5 bases). V lost 0 bases and J lost 6, with 17 bases in between. This CDR3 is 15 amino acids long. Germline loops: CDR1 GTSNPN, CDR2 SVGIG (reference sequence).

CDR3 amino acids: CASSYSREDTDTQYF. The CDR3 DNA is TGTGCCAGCAGTTACTCGAGAGAAGACACAGATACGCAGTATTTT. The chain employs TRBV6-2 or TRBV6-3 and TRBJ2-3, with D unclear. CDR1 and CDR2 (germline): MNHEY, SVGEGT. V lost 0 bases and J lost 2, with 9 bases in between. The CDR3 sequence is 15 residues long.

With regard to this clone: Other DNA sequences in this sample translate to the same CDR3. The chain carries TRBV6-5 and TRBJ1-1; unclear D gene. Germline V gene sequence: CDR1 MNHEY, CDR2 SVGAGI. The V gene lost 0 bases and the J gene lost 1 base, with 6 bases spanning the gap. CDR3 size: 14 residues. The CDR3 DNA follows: TGTGCCAGCAGTTACTCCGGCGGGAACACTGAAGCTTTCTTT. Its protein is CASSYSGGNTEAFF.

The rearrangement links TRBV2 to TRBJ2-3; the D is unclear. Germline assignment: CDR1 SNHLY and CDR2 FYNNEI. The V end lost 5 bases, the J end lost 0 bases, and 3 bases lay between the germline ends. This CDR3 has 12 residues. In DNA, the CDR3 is TGTGCCAGCAGTACAAGCACAGATACGCAGTATTTT. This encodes CASSTSTDTQYF. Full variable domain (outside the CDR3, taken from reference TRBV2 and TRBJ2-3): EPEVTQTPSHQVTQMGQEVILRCVPISNHLYFYWYRQILGQKVEFLVSFYNNEISEKSEIFDDQFSVERPDGSNFTLKIRSTKLEDSAMYFCASSTSTDTQYFGPGTRLTVL.

The CDR3 reads CASSSRTGASYEQYF. The CDR3 nucleotides are TGTGCCAGCAGCTCCCGGACAGGGGCTTCCTACGAGCAGTACTTC. V usage is TRBV5-4 and J usage is TRBJ2-7, with TRBD1 matching over 9 bases. CDR3 length equals 15 residues. Germline values: CDR1 SGHNT, CDR2 YYREEE (reference sequence). V lost 3 bases, J lost 1 base, and 5 bases stayed unmatched. The full variable domain, rest sourced from reference TRBV5-4 and TRBJ2-7, is ETGVTQSPTHLIKTRGQQVTLRCSSQSGHNTVSWYQQALGQGPQFIFQYYREEENGRGNFPPRFSGLQFPNYSSELNVNALELDDSALYLCASSSRTGASYEQYFGPGTRLTVT.

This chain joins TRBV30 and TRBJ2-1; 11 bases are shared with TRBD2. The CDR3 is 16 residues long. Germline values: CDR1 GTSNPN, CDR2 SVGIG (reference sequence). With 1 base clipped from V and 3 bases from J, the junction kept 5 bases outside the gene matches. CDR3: CAWSGRLAGFYNEQFF. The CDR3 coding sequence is TGTGCCTGGAGTGGCAGACTAGCGGGATTCTACAATGAGCAGTTCTTC.

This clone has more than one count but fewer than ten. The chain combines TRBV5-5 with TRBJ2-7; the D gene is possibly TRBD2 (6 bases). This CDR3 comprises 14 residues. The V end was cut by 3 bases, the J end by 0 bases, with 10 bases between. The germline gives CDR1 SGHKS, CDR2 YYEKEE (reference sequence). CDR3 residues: CASSWDGSSYEQYF. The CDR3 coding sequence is TGTGCCAGCAGCTGGGACGGGAGCTCCTACGAGCAGTACTTC.

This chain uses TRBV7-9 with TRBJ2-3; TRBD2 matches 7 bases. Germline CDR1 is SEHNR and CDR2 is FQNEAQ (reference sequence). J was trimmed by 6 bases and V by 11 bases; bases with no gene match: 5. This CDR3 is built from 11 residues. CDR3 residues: CAGAGVDTQYF. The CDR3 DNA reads TGTGCCGGGGCGGGAGTTGATACGCAGTATTTT.

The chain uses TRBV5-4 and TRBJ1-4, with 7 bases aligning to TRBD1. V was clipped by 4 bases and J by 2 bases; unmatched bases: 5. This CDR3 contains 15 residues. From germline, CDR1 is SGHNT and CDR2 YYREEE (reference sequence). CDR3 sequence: CASSDQGGTNEKLFF. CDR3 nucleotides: TGTGCCAGCAGCGACCAGGGGGGCACTAATGAAAAACTGTTTTTT.

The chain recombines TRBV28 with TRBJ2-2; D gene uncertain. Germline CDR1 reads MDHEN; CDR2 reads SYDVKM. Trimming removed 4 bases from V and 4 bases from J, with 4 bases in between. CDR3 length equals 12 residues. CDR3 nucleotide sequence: TGTGCCAGCAGTTCAGGCACCGGGGAGCTGTTTTTT. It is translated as CASSSGTGELFF.

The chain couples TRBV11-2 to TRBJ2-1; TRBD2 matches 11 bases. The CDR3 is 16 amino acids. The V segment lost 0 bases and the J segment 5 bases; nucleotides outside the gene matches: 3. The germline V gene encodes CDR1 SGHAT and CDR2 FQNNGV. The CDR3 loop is CASSLELAGEDNEQFF. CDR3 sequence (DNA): TGTGCCAGCAGCTTAGAACTAGCGGGAGAGGACAATGAGCAGTTCTTC.

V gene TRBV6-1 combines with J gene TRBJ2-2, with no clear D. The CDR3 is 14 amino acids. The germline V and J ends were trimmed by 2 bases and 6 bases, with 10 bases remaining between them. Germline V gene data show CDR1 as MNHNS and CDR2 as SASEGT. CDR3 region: CASSEFTRAGELFF. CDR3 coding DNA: TGTGCCAGCAGTGAATTCACCCGGGCCGGGGAGCTGTTTTTT.